This T cell receptor beta chain comes out of a study of T-cell reconstitution after alpha-beta-depleted transplantation in children. Germline V CDR1 and CDR2: SQVTM, ANQGSEA. The CDR3 covers 12 residues. The V and J ends lost 4 bases and 5 bases respectively, with 11 bases between them. This clonotype was picked up many times. For TCRbeta, the library was prepared with unique molecular identifiers. MiXCR, applied by TCRdb to the PCR reads, yields one record per CDR3 protein. This table holds about 610,000 distinct CDR3 sequences, about 10% found once. The clonotype was recovered from a human donor who donated a stem cell graft to a child with acute myeloid leukemia. The specimen comprised PBMCs from the stem cell graft donor, sampled from the stem cell graft. V usage is TRBV29-1 and J usage is TRBJ2-5; D is unresolved. The CDR3 here is CSVVVHAETQYF. CDR3 nucleotides: TGCAGCGTTGTAGTACACGCGGAGACCCAGTACTTC.